These T cell receptor beta chains were read from a single sample in a study of T cell responses to AZD1222 COVID-19 vaccine. Libraries were prepared by immunoSEQ multiplex PCR; TCRdb keeps only in-frame clonotypes and omits some of them. This sample yields 150,000 to 200,000 clones, of which 94% are seen a single time; 4% to 5.5% belongs to the top ten. The sequences come from peripheral blood, collected 28 days after the second AZD1222 dose. These receptors all come from an adult who received the AZD1222 COVID-19 vaccine. CDR3s include the opening cysteine and the closing phenylalanine or tryptophan. Each record gives: J gene, V gene, D gene, clone size, CDR3 protein, CDR3 DNA. D genes are given only for firm matches. The size field is filled for only some rows; it gives once, few, many or a size class.

TRBJ1-2 TRBV3-1/TRBV3-2 . . CASSRDWGGYTF TGTGCCAGCAGTCGGGACTGGGGAGGCTACACCTTC
TRBJ2-3 TRBV6-4 . once CASSDSNTQYF TGTGCCAGCAGTGACTCAAATACGCAGTATTTT
TRBJ2-7 TRBV7-3 . . CASSPSKALHYEQYF TGTGCCAGCAGCCCATCTAAAGCGCTACACTACGAGCAGTACTTC
TRBJ2-7 TRBV15 . . CATSRVGTQYF TGTGCCACCAGCAGAGTGGGGACGCAGTACTTC
TRBJ2-1 TRBV28 TRBD2 . CASRRLAGAHEQFF TGTGCCAGCAGGAGACTAGCGGGAGCCCATGAGCAGTTCTTC
TRBJ2-6 TRBV6-1 . . CASSEREFGANVLTF TGTGCCAGCAGTGAAAGGGAGTTTGGGGCCAACGTCCTGACTTTC
TRBJ1-2 TRBV11-2 TRBD1 . CASSHDRANGYTF TGTGCCAGCAGCCACGACAGGGCGAATGGCTACACCTTC
TRBJ2-5 TRBV12-3/TRBV12-4 . . CASSWGETQYF TGTGCCAGCAGCTGGGGGGAGACCCAGTACTTC
TRBJ2-2 TRBV29-1 . . CSVRAGNTGELFF TGCAGCGTTAGGGCGGGAAACACCGGGGAGCTGTTTTTT
TRBJ1-5 TRBV6-1 TRBD1 . CASSEDRGVKPQHF TGTGCCAGCAGTGAAGACAGGGGAGTGAAGCCCCAGCATTTT
TRBJ1-2 TRBV11-2 . . CASSPILQGWNYGYTF TGTGCCAGCAGCCCGATTTTACAGGGCTGGAACTATGGCTACACCTTC
TRBJ1-2 TRBV11-3 . . CASSLLPGSHNYGYTF TGTGCCAGCAGCTTGCTGCCAGGGAGCCACAACTATGGCTACACCTTC
TRBJ2-1 TRBV11-2 . . CASSWGSTANNEQFF TGTGCCAGCAGCTGGGGGTCGACAGCCAACAATGAGCAGTTCTTC
TRBJ2-1 TRBV9 TRBD2 . CASSVAERERNEQFF TGTGCCAGCAGCGTAGCAGAGCGGGAGAGGAATGAGCAGTTCTTC
TRBJ2-7 TRBV27 TRBD1 . CASSSGTVKTYEQYF TGTGCCAGCAGTTCCGGGACAGTTAAGACCTACGAGCAGTACTTC
TRBJ2-5 TRBV7-2 TRBD2 . CASSDRLAGGQTQYF TGTGCCAGCAGCGACCGACTAGCGGGAGGACAGACCCAGTACTTC
TRBJ2-7 TRBV28 . . CASSGGTTPFYEQYF TGTGCCAGCAGTGGGGGGACCACCCCTTTTTACGAGCAGTACTTC
TRBJ1-1 TRBV3-1/TRBV3-2 . . CASSQTPGGTEAFF TGTGCCAGCAGCCAAACACCCGGGGGCACTGAAGCTTTCTTT
TRBJ2-7 TRBV10-2 . . CASSDQLGPYEQYF TGCGCCAGCAGTGATCAGCTGGGCCCCTACGAGCAGTACTTC
TRBJ2-6 TRBV10-3 TRBD2 . CAISPGLAGGAGANVLTF TGTGCCATCAGTCCGGGACTAGCGGGAGGAGCCGGGGCCAACGTCCTGACTTTC
TRBJ2-7 TRBV7-2 TRBD2 . CASSPHATSGRAPLVVF TGTGCCAGCAGCCCCCACGCCACTAGCGGGAGGGCCCCTCTCGTCGTCTTC
TRBJ2-2 TRBV5-1 TRBD1 . CASSPNFGQGRGGELFF TGCGCCAGCAGCCCAAACTTTGGACAGGGTAGAGGCGGGGAGCTGTTTTTT
TRBJ2-5 TRBV20-1 TRBD2 . CSASRLADFQETQYF TGCAGTGCTAGTAGGCTAGCGGATTTTCAAGAGACCCAGTACTTC
TRBJ1-5 TRBV12-3/TRBV12-4 . . CASTPDSNQPQHF TGTGCCAGCACCCCGGACAGCAATCAGCCCCAGCATTTT
TRBJ2-7 TRBV30 . . CAWSVLWGMEQYF TGTGCCTGGAGTGTACTCTGGGGGATGGAGCAGTACTTC
TRBJ2-7 TRBV5-4 . once CASSPDSLGEQYF TGTGCCAGCAGCCCTGACTCCCTCGGGGAGCAGTACTTC
TRBJ1-2 TRBV28 . . CASSLDYGYTF TGTGCCAGCAGTTTGGACTATGGCTACACCTTC
TRBJ2-1 TRBV7-2 TRBD2 . CASSPSGTSGRDEQFF TGTGCCAGCAGCCCATCCGGGACTAGCGGGAGAGACGAGCAGTTCTTC
TRBJ1-2 TRBV6-5 . . CASTPKTGAYGYTF TGTGCCAGCACCCCCAAGACAGGAGCCTATGGCTACACCTTC
TRBJ1-2 TRBV5-5 TRBD1 . CATSLGDRDGYTF TGTGCAACTTCTTTGGGGGACAGAGATGGCTACACCTTC
TRBJ2-7 TRBV10-3 . . CATQGPYEQYF TGTGCCACCCAGGGGCCCTACGAGCAGTACTTC
TRBJ2-7 TRBV7-2 TRBD2 . CASSTASGRRYEQYF TGTGCCAGCAGCACTGCTAGCGGGAGAAGGTACGAGCAGTACTTC
TRBJ1-2 TRBV11-1 . . CASTKGRDYGYTF TGTGCCAGCACAAAAGGCAGGGACTATGGCTACACCTTC
TRBJ2-3 TRBV27 . . CASRVGSSTDTQYF TGTGCCAGCAGGGTTGGCTCTAGCACAGATACGCAGTATTTT
TRBJ2-5 TRBV7-8 TRBD2 once CASSPSTSWEGAVGTQYF TGTGCCAGCAGCCCAAGCACTAGTTGGGAGGGCGCGGTAGGGACCCAGTACTTC
TRBJ2-7 TRBV27 TRBD1 . CASSFDRATSYEQYF TGTGCCAGCAGTTTCGACAGGGCCACCTCCTACGAGCAGTACTTC
TRBJ1-3 TRBV4-3 . . CASSQGTGTGNTIYF TGCGCCAGCAGCCAAGGAACAGGGACTGGAAACACCATATATTTT
TRBJ2-2 TRBV15 TRBD1 . CATSAGTGVAHGELFF TGTGCCACCAGTGCCGGGACAGGGGTCGCCCACGGGGAGCTGTTTTTT
TRBJ2-3 TRBV18 TRBD2 . CASSPDGTSHRDTQYF TGTGCCAGCTCACCAGATGGGACTAGCCACAGAGATACGCAGTATTTT
TRBJ2-5 TRBV6-2/TRBV6-3 TRBD2 . CASSPGLAPYQETQYF TGTGCCAGCAGCCCGGGACTAGCGCCGTACCAAGAGACCCAGTACTTC
TRBJ1-4 TRBV5-1 TRBD1 . CASSPQGGGLGEKLFF TGCGCCAGCAGCCCCCAGGGGGGGGGTTTAGGAGAAAAACTGTTTTTT
TRBJ1-1 TRBV2 . . CASSVHTPGAEAFF TGTGCCAGCAGTGTCCACACGCCAGGCGCTGAAGCTTTCTTT
TRBJ2-1 TRBV5-8 TRBD2 . CASSLGTSGSLSYNEQFF TGTGCCAGCAGCTTAGGGACTAGCGGGAGCCTCTCCTACAATGAGCAGTTCTTC
TRBJ1-1 TRBV3-1/TRBV3-2 . once CASRKQGGGTEAFF TGTGCCAGCAGAAAACAGGGAGGGGGAACTGAAGCTTTCTTT
TRBJ2-3 TRBV6-5 TRBD2 once CASSYGRVNTDTQYF TGTGCCAGCAGTTACGGGAGGGTTAACACAGATACGCAGTATTTT
TRBJ2-3 TRBV9 . . CASSGTGTDTQYF TGTGCCAGCAGCGGAACTGGCACAGATACGCAGTATTTT
TRBJ2-3 TRBV6-5 . . CASRWTISTDTQYF TGTGCCAGCAGATGGACTATTAGCACAGATACGCAGTATTTT
TRBJ2-1 TRBV19 . . CANSIQRASSYNEQFF TGTGCCAATAGTATACAGCGGGCGAGCTCCTACAATGAGCAGTTCTTC
TRBJ2-1 TRBV6-2/TRBV6-3 . . CASSYSTDYNEQFF TGTGCCAGCAGTTACTCGACAGACTACAATGAGCAGTTCTTC
TRBJ1-2 TRBV4-2 . once CASSQATPDSPYGYTF TGTGCCAGCAGCCAAGCAACCCCGGACAGCCCATATGGCTACACCTTC
TRBJ1-5 TRBV27 TRBD1 . CASSSQGAGNQPQHF TGTGCCAGCAGTTCACAGGGGGCTGGCAATCAGCCCCAGCATTTT
TRBJ2-1 TRBV4-2 . . CASSQELAWGYNEQFF TGTGCCAGCAGCCAAGAGTTAGCTTGGGGATACAATGAGCAGTTCTTC
TRBJ1-2 TRBV30 . . CAWRGPGTTF TGTGCCTGGAGGGGTCCTGGGACTACCTTC
TRBJ2-1 TRBV18 TRBD2 . CASSPTSGSSYNEQFF TGTGCCAGCTCACCAACTAGCGGAAGCTCCTACAATGAGCAGTTCTTC